This T cell receptor (beta chain) is from a study of blood T cell repertoires in COVID-19. About the research overall: Acute-phase and convalescent COVID-19 samples originated in the United States, Italy and Spain. Sources were T cells, B-cell-depleted T cells, or PBMCs; the material itself was cDNA or gDNA.

Seattle patients were enrolled during active infection and followed longitudinally. CDR1 and CDR2 (germline): MNHEY, SVGAGI. There are 12 residues in the CDR3. V shed 4 bases and J shed 3 bases, with 3 bases lying between them. Assay used: immunoSEQ multiplex PCR; TCRdb lists only in-frame clones, some missing. The table has about 300,000 clones, roughly 86% seen once. This chain connects TRBV6-5 to TRBJ2-2; D remains ambiguous. Sequenced input: peripheral blood. The sequence derives from a woman aged 25 to 39 with COVID-19, enrolled during active disease. The CDR3 reads CASSSYTGELFF. The CDR3 DNA follows: TGTGCCAGCAGTTCGTACACCGGGGAGCTGTTTTTT.